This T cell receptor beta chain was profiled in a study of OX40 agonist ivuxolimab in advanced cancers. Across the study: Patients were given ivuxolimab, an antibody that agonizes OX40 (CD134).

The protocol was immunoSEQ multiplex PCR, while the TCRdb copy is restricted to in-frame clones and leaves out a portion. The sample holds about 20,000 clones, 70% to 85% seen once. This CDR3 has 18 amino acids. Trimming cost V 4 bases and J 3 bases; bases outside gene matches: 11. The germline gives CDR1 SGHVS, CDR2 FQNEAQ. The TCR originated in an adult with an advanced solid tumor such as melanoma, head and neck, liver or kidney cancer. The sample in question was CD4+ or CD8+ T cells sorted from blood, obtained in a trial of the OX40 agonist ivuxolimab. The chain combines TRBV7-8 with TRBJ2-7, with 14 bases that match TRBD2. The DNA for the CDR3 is TGTGCCAGCAGCTCAGGGACTAGCGGGAGCGGGGAAGACTACGAGCAGTACTTC. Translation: CASSSGTSGSGEDYEQYF.